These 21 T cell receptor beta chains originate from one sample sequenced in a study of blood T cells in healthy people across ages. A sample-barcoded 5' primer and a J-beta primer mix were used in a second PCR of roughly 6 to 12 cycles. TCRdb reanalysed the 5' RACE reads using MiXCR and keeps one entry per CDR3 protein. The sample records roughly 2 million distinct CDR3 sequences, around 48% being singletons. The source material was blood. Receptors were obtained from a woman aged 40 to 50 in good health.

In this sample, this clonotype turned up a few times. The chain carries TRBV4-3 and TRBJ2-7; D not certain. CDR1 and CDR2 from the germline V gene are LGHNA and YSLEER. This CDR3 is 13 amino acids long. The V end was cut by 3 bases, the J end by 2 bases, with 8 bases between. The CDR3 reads CASSHDRTYEQYF. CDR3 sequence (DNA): TGCGCCAGCAGCCACGACCGGACCTACGAGCAGTACTTC.

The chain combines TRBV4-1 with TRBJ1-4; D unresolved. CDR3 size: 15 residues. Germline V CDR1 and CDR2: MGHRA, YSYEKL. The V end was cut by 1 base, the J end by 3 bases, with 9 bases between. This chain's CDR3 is CASSQGEGPNEKLFF. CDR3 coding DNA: TGCGCCAGCAGCCAAGGGGAGGGTCCTAATGAAAAACTGTTTTTT.

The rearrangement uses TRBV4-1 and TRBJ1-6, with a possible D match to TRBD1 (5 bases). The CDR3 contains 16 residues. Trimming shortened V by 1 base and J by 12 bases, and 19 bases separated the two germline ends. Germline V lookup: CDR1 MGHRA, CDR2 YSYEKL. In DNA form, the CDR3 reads TGCGCCAGCAGCCAAGGCTCTGCAGGGCGCGATAGACCCCTCCACTTT. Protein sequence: CASSQGSAGRDRPLHF.

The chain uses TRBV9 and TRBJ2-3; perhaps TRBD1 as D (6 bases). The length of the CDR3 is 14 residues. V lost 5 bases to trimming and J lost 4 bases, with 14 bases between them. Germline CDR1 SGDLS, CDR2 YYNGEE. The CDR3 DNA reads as TGTGCCAGCAGAGAAGGACAGTTGGCAGATACGCAGTATTTT. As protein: CASREGQLADTQYF.

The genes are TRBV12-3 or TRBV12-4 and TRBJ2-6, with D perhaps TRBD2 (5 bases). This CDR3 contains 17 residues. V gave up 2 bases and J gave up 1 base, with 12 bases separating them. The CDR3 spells CASSLLSGVSGANVLTF. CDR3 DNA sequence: TGTGCCAGCAGTTTACTCTCCGGGGTATCTGGGGCCAACGTCCTGACTTTC.

The CDR3 DNA follows: TGTGCCAGCAGTCAATCCCCATCAGCACGAGGTCGGGAGACCCAGTACTTC. Protein sequence: CASSQSPSARGRETQYF. V gene TRBV28 combines with J gene TRBJ2-5; unclear D gene. This CDR3 is built from 17 residues. V was clipped by 5 bases and J by 5 bases, with 24 bases between them. Germline loops: CDR1 MDHEN, CDR2 SYDVKM.

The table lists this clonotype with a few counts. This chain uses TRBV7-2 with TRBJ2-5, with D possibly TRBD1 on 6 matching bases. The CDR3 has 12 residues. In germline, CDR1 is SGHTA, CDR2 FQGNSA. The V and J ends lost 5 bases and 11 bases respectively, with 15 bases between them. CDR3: CASSRQAWGQYF. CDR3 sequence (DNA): TGTGCCAGCAGCCGACAGGCCTGGGGGCAGTACTTC. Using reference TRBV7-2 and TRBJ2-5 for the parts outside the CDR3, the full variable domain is GAGVSQSPSNKVTEKGKDVELRCDPISGHTALYWYRQSLGQGLEFLIYFQGNSAPDKSGLPSDRFSAERTGGSVSTLTIQRTQQEDSAVYLCASSRQAWGQYFGPGTRLLVL.

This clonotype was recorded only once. CDR3 amino acids: CASSSSDRRGEAFF. The CDR3 bases are TGTGCCAGCAGCTCTAGCGACAGACGAGGTGAAGCTTTCTTT. The rearrangement joins TRBV12-3 or TRBV12-4 to TRBJ1-1; D possibly corresponds to TRBD1 (5 bases). V lost 6 bases to trimming and J lost 7 bases, with 18 bases between them. This CDR3 contains 14 residues.

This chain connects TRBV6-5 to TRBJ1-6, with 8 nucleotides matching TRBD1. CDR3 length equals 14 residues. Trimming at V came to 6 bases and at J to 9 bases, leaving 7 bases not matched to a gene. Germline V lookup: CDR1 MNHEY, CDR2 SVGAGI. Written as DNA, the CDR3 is TGTGCCAGCAGGATTGGACAGGGAGGTTCACCCCTCCACTTT. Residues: CASRIGQGGSPLHF.

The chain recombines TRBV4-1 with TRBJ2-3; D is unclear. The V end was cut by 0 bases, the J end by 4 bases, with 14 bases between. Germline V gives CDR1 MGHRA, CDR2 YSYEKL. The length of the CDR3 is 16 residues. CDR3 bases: TGCGCCAGCAGCCAAGAGTCGGTTTTATACCCAGATACGCAGTATTTT. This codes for CASSQESVLYPDTQYF.

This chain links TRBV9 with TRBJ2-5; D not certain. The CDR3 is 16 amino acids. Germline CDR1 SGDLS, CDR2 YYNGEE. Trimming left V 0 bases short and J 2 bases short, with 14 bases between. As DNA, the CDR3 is TGTGCCAGCAGCGTAGGAATGGGGAATTCACAAGAGACCCAGTACTTC. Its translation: CASSVGMGNSQETQYF.

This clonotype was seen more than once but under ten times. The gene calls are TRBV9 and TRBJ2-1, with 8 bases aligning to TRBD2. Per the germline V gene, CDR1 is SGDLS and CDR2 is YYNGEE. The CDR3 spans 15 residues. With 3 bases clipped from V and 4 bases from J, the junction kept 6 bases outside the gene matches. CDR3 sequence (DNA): TGTGCCAGCAGCGCCCCAGCGGGGGCTTACAATGAGCAGTTCTTC. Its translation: CASSAPAGAYNEQFF.

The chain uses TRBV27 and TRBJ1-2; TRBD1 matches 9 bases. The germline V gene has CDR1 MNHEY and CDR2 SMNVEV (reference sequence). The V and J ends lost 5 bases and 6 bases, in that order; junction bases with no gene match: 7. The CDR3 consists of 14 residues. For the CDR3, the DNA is TGTGCCAGCAGTCCGGACAGGGGATGGGATGGCTACACCTTC. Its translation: CASSPDRGWDGYTF.

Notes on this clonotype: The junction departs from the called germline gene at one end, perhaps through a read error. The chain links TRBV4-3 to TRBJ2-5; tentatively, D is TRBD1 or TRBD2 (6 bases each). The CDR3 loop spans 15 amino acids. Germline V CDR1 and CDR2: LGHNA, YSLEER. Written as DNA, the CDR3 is TGCGCCAGCGGCCAAGGGGGGTCGGTCCAAGAGACCCAGTACTTC. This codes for CASGQGGSVQETQYF.

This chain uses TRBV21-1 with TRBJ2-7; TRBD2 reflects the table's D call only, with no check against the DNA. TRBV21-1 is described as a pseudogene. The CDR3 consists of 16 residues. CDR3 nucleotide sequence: TGTGCCAGCAGCGACCAACAGAGGGACTCTACCTACGAGCAGTACTTC. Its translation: CASSDQQRDSTYEQYF.

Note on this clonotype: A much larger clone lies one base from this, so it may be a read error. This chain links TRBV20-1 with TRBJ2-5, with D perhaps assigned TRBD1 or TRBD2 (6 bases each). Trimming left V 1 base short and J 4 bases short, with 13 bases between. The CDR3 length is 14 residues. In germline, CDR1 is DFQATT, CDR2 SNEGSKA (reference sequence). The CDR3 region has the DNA TGCAGTGCTAGAGTGGGGGGCACGGGAGAGACCCAGTACTTC. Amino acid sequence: CSARVGGTGETQYF.

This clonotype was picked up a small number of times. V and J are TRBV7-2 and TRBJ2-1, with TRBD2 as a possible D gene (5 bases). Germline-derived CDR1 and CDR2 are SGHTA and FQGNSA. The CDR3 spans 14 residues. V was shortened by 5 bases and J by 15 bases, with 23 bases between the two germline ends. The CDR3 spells CASSPTGFVGGLFF. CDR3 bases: TGTGCCAGCAGCCCTACGGGCTTTGTCGGCGGACTGTTCTTC. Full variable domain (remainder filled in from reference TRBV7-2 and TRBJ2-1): GAGVSQSPSNKVTEKGKDVELRCDPISGHTALYWYRQSLGQGLEFLIYFQGNSAPDKSGLPSDRFSAERTGGSVSTLTIQRTQQEDSAVYLCASSPTGFVGGLFFGPGTRLTVL.

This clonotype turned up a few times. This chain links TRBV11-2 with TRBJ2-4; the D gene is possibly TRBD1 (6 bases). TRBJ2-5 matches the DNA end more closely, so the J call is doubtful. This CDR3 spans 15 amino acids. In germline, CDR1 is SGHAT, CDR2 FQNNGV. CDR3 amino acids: CASSLGRTGQETQYF. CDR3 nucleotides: TGTGCCAGCAGCTTAGGTCGCACAGGGCAAGAGACCCAGTACTTC.

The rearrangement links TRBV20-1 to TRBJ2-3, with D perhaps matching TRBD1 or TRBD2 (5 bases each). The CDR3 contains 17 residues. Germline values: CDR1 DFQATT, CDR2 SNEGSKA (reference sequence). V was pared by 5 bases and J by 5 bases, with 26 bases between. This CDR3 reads CSAGMDHWGSRRDTQYF. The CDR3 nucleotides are TGCAGTGCTGGGATGGACCATTGGGGGTCCAGGAGAGATACGCAGTATTTT.

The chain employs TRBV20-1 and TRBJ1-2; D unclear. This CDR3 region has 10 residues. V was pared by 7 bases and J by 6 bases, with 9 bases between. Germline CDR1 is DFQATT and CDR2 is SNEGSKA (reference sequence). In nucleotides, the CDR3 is TGCAGTGGAGGGCTAGATGGCTACACCTTC. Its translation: CSGGLDGYTF.

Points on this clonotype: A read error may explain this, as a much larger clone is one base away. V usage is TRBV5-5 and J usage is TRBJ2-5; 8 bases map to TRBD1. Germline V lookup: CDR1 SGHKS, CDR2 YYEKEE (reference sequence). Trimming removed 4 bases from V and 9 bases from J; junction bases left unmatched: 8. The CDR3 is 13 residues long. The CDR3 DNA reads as TGTGCCAGCAGCAGCGACAGGGGAGGATCCCAGTACTTC. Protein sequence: CASSSDRGGSQYF.